This entry describes one TCR beta chain. The antigen is unknown. Extracted RNA was reverse transcribed into cDNA, the sequencing template. The table came from immunoSEQ multiplex PCR; TCRdb's copy has only in-frame clones and leaves some out. Altogether 110,000 to 150,000 clones are present, roughly 58% being singletons, with the ten largest covering 35% to 40%. The record originates from a study of CD8+ T cells in alopecia areata. The CDR3 is 11 amino acids. The ends were cut back, 6 bases at V and 11 bases at J, with 11 bases in the middle. CDR1 SGDLS and CDR2 YYNGEE come from the germline V gene. Whole-study findings and limits: Lesional scalp displayed greater clonality than normal scalp, most notably in alopecia totalis/universalis. Patients displayed less clarity in TCR sharing than mice, a finding possibly related to HLA. Among the cells sequenced in scalp samples are also the resident alphabeta T cells of normal skin.

Investigators sorted PBMCs to obtain both CD4+ and CD8+ T cells. The sequencing input was CD8+ T cells sorted from blood. The J gene is TRBJ2-2, the V gene TRBV9; D not certain. The TCR was taken from a human donor in good health. CDR3: CASTNSIELFF. CDR3 bases: TGTGCCAGCACCAATAGTATAGAGCTGTTTTTT. Variable domain in full (rest from reference TRBV9 and TRBJ2-2): DSGVTQTPKHLITATGQRVTLRCSPRSGDLSVYWYQQSLDQGLQFLIQYYNGEERAKGNILERFSAQQFPDLHSELNLSSLELGDSALYFCASTNSIELFFGEGSRLTVL.